Listed below are T cell receptor beta chains from one sample, sequenced in a study of blood T cell repertoires in COVID-19. Using immunoSEQ multiplex PCR, the repertoire was profiled, and TCRdb retains in-frame clones only, with some absent. This table has 240,000 or so clones, roughly four fifths appearing once. The sample comprised peripheral blood. Receptor source: an elderly woman with COVID-19, enrolled during active disease. Both conserved end residues are part of each CDR3. Each record gives: J gene, D gene, clone size, V gene, CDR3 protein, CDR3 DNA. A D gene is named only where the DNA matches it firmly. Rows give clone size only sometimes, using once, few, many, or a class for an expanded clone.

j_call: TRBJ2-3; d_call: TRBD2; clone_size: once; v_call: TRBV7-3; cdr3_aa: CASSLTAGGQDTQYF; cdr3_nt: TGTGCCAGCAGCTTAACAGCGGGGGGGCAGGATACGCAGTATTTT
j_call: TRBJ1-3; d_call: NA; clone_size: NA; v_call: TRBV5-6; cdr3_aa: CASSLVRNSGNTIYF; cdr3_nt: TGTGCCAGCAGCTTGGTCAGAAACTCTGGAAACACCATATATTTT
j_call: TRBJ2-7; d_call: TRBD2; clone_size: NA; v_call: TRBV7-2; cdr3_aa: CASSLVASGRYNEQYF; cdr3_nt: TGTGCCAGCAGCTTAGTGGCTAGCGGGAGATATAACGAGCAGTACTTC
j_call: TRBJ1-2; d_call: NA; clone_size: NA; v_call: TRBV7-9; cdr3_aa: CASSLGEGGYGYTF; cdr3_nt: TGTGCCAGCAGCTTAGGAGAGGGCGGGTATGGCTACACCTTC
j_call: TRBJ1-5; d_call: NA; clone_size: NA; v_call: TRBV9; cdr3_aa: CASSVEAGTQPQHF; cdr3_nt: TGTGCCAGCAGCGTAGAGGCGGGGACTCAGCCCCAGCATTTT
j_call: TRBJ2-2; d_call: NA; clone_size: NA; v_call: TRBV6-5; cdr3_aa: CASRGELNTGELFF; cdr3_nt: TGTGCCAGCCGCGGAGAGCTTAACACCGGGGAGCTGTTTTTT
j_call: TRBJ1-5; d_call: NA; clone_size: NA; v_call: TRBV28; cdr3_aa: CASSLHLINQPQHF; cdr3_nt: TGTGCCAGCAGTTTACACCTAATTAATCAGCCCCAGCATTTT
j_call: TRBJ1-6; d_call: NA; clone_size: NA; v_call: TRBV7-2; cdr3_aa: CASSLERVQTNSPLHF; cdr3_nt: TGTGCCAGCAGCTTAGAGAGGGTGCAAACTAATTCACCCCTCCACTTT
j_call: TRBJ1-5; d_call: NA; clone_size: NA; v_call: TRBV7-2; cdr3_aa: CASSLAAGGNQPQHF; cdr3_nt: TGTGCCAGCAGCTTAGCGGCAGGGGGCAATCAGCCCCAGCATTTT
j_call: TRBJ2-6; d_call: TRBD1; clone_size: once; v_call: TRBV18; cdr3_aa: CASSPTGSSGANVLTF; cdr3_nt: TGTGCCAGCTCACCGACAGGGAGTTCTGGGGCCAACGTCCTGACTTTC
j_call: TRBJ2-7; d_call: NA; clone_size: NA; v_call: TRBV2; cdr3_aa: CASGPYEQYF; cdr3_nt: TGTGCCAGCGGCCCCTACGAGCAGTACTTC
j_call: TRBJ1-6; d_call: NA; clone_size: few; v_call: TRBV6-5; cdr3_aa: CASSFYRTNSPLHF; cdr3_nt: TGTGCCAGCAGTTTCTACAGAACTAATTCACCCCTCCACTTT
j_call: TRBJ1-2; d_call: TRBD1; clone_size: NA; v_call: TRBV7-2; cdr3_aa: CASRPGGGQGARGYTF; cdr3_nt: TGTGCCAGCAGACCCGGAGGGGGACAGGGGGCGCGGGGCTACACCTTC
j_call: TRBJ1-2; d_call: TRBD1; clone_size: NA; v_call: TRBV2; cdr3_aa: CASSDDRALYGYTF; cdr3_nt: TGTGCCAGCAGTGATGACAGGGCCCTGTATGGCTACACCTTC
j_call: TRBJ1-3; d_call: NA; clone_size: NA; v_call: TRBV7-9; cdr3_aa: CASSARGEGFGNTIYF; cdr3_nt: TGTGCCAGCAGCGCGCGGGGTGAGGGGTTTGGAAACACCATATATTTT
j_call: TRBJ1-1; d_call: NA; clone_size: NA; v_call: TRBV28; cdr3_aa: CASSLAGRKNTEAFF; cdr3_nt: TGTGCCAGCAGTTTGGCGGGACGTAAGAACACTGAAGCTTTCTTT
j_call: TRBJ2-7; d_call: NA; clone_size: NA; v_call: TRBV12-3/TRBV12-4; cdr3_aa: CASRQAVGYEQYF; cdr3_nt: TGTGCCAGCAGGCAGGCAGTGGGCTACGAGCAGTACTTC
j_call: TRBJ1-5; d_call: NA; clone_size: few; v_call: TRBV27; cdr3_aa: CASSPGGRISQPQHF; cdr3_nt: TGTGCCAGCAGTCCCGGGGGACGCATTTCCCAGCCCCAGCATTTT
j_call: TRBJ2-3; d_call: NA; clone_size: NA; v_call: TRBV29-1; cdr3_aa: CSVEGSSRTDTQYF; cdr3_nt: TGCAGCGTTGAAGGTAGTTCCCGCACAGATACGCAGTATTTT
j_call: TRBJ2-3; d_call: TRBD2; clone_size: NA; v_call: TRBV19; cdr3_aa: CASSISPGLAGGTDTQYF; cdr3_nt: TGTGCCAGTAGTATATCCCCGGGACTAGCGGGGGGCACAGATACGCAGTATTTT
j_call: TRBJ2-3; d_call: TRBD2; clone_size: once; v_call: TRBV9; cdr3_aa: CASSVGTSGLDTQYF; cdr3_nt: TGTGCCAGCAGCGTTGGGACTAGCGGGTTAGATACGCAGTATTTT
j_call: TRBJ2-2; d_call: NA; clone_size: NA; v_call: TRBV25-1; cdr3_aa: CASSPTSNTGELFF; cdr3_nt: TGTGCCAGCAGCCCTACTTCTAACACCGGGGAGCTGTTTTTT
j_call: TRBJ1-3; d_call: NA; clone_size: few; v_call: TRBV6-5; cdr3_aa: CASSWSSSGNTIYF; cdr3_nt: TGTGCCAGCAGTTGGAGTAGCAGTGGAAACACCATATATTTT
j_call: TRBJ1-5; d_call: NA; clone_size: once; v_call: TRBV7-2; cdr3_aa: CASSLGGREWQPQHF; cdr3_nt: TGTGCCAGCAGCTTAGGGGGGCGGGAGTGGCAGCCCCAGCATTTT
j_call: TRBJ2-5; d_call: NA; clone_size: once; v_call: TRBV5-5; cdr3_aa: CASSSRLQETQYF; cdr3_nt: TGTGCCAGCAGCTCGCGACTCCAAGAGACCCAGTACTTC
j_call: TRBJ2-3; d_call: TRBD2; clone_size: NA; v_call: TRBV4-1; cdr3_aa: CASSQGGLAGVTDTQYF; cdr3_nt: TGCGCCAGCAGCCAAGGAGGCCTAGCGGGGGTCACAGATACGCAGTATTTT
j_call: TRBJ2-5; d_call: TRBD1; clone_size: NA; v_call: TRBV7-8; cdr3_aa: CASSRDREETQYF; cdr3_nt: TGTGCCAGCAGCCGAGACAGGGAAGAGACCCAGTACTTC
j_call: TRBJ1-2; d_call: NA; clone_size: few; v_call: TRBV11-2; cdr3_aa: CASSQQDYGYTF; cdr3_nt: TGTGCCAGCAGCCAACAGGACTATGGCTACACCTTC
j_call: TRBJ2-2; d_call: NA; clone_size: NA; v_call: TRBV20-1; cdr3_aa: CSASDSTGELFF; cdr3_nt: TGCAGTGCAAGTGACTCGACCGGGGAGCTGTTTTTT
j_call: TRBJ1-2; d_call: TRBD1; clone_size: few; v_call: TRBV19; cdr3_aa: CASSRQGEMFGYTF; cdr3_nt: TGTGCCAGTAGTAGACAGGGGGAAATGTTTGGCTACACCTTC
j_call: TRBJ2-1; d_call: TRBD2; clone_size: NA; v_call: TRBV4-3; cdr3_aa: CASSPGLAGTVEQFF; cdr3_nt: TGCGCCAGCAGCCCGGGACTAGCGGGAACGGTTGAGCAGTTCTTC
j_call: TRBJ2-7; d_call: TRBD2; clone_size: NA; v_call: TRBV7-9; cdr3_aa: CASRPGLAGGEWYEQYF; cdr3_nt: TGTGCCAGCAGACCGGGACTAGCGGGAGGGGAATGGTACGAGCAGTACTTC
j_call: TRBJ2-7; d_call: NA; clone_size: NA; v_call: TRBV15; cdr3_aa: CATSREASTPLYEQYF; cdr3_nt: TGTGCCACCAGCAGAGAAGCAAGCACCCCCCTATACGAGCAGTACTTC
j_call: TRBJ1-4; d_call: NA; clone_size: NA; v_call: TRBV10-3; cdr3_aa: CAIRLRDTQREKLFF; cdr3_nt: TGTGCCATCAGGCTAAGGGACACCCAGAGGGAAAAACTGTTTTTT
j_call: TRBJ1-1; d_call: NA; clone_size: NA; v_call: TRBV7-3; cdr3_aa: CASGWTPNTEAFF; cdr3_nt: TGTGCCAGCGGGTGGACACCGAACACTGAAGCTTTCTTT
j_call: TRBJ2-3; d_call: TRBD2; clone_size: NA; v_call: TRBV27; cdr3_aa: CASSPGTRSVDTQYF; cdr3_nt: TGTGCCAGCAGTCCCGGGACTAGATCCGTGGATACGCAGTATTTT
j_call: TRBJ2-3; d_call: TRBD2; clone_size: NA; v_call: TRBV27; cdr3_aa: CASSSPLRLAGTDTQYF; cdr3_nt: TGTGCCAGCAGTTCCCCCCTTCGACTAGCGGGAACAGATACGCAGTATTTT
j_call: TRBJ1-1; d_call: NA; clone_size: NA; v_call: TRBV10-3; cdr3_aa: CAITDKNTEAFF; cdr3_nt: TGTGCCATTACAGACAAGAACACTGAAGCTTTCTTT
j_call: TRBJ2-3; d_call: NA; clone_size: few; v_call: TRBV5-1; cdr3_aa: CASSLVPRDTQYF; cdr3_nt: TGCGCCAGCAGCTTGGTCCCGAGGGATACGCAGTATTTT
j_call: TRBJ1-1; d_call: NA; clone_size: NA; v_call: TRBV7-2; cdr3_aa: CASSPARALNTEAFF; cdr3_nt: TGTGCCAGCAGCCCTGCGCGTGCTCTGAACACTGAAGCTTTCTTT
j_call: TRBJ1-1; d_call: TRBD1; clone_size: NA; v_call: TRBV19; cdr3_aa: CASRWDRGRVTEAFF; cdr3_nt: TGTGCCAGTAGATGGGACAGGGGGCGGGTCACTGAAGCTTTCTTT
j_call: TRBJ2-1; d_call: NA; clone_size: once; v_call: TRBV2; cdr3_aa: CASSESGRNNEQFF; cdr3_nt: TGTGCCAGCAGTGAGTCAGGGCGGAACAATGAGCAGTTCTTC
j_call: TRBJ1-1; d_call: NA; clone_size: NA; v_call: TRBV7-2; cdr3_aa: CASSLASRRVTEAFF; cdr3_nt: TGTGCCAGCAGCTTAGCCTCCCGCAGGGTGACTGAAGCTTTCTTT
j_call: TRBJ2-3; d_call: TRBD2; clone_size: NA; v_call: TRBV6-4; cdr3_aa: CASSRDYATGDTQYF; cdr3_nt: TGTGCCAGCAGTCGGGACTACGCCACAGGCGATACGCAGTATTTT
j_call: TRBJ1-2; d_call: NA; clone_size: NA; v_call: TRBV7-2; cdr3_aa: CASSLGTGYYGYTF; cdr3_nt: TGTGCCAGCAGCTTAGGAACAGGCTACTATGGCTACACCTTC
j_call: TRBJ1-1; d_call: NA; clone_size: NA; v_call: TRBV18; cdr3_aa: CASSPPQNTEAFF; cdr3_nt: TGTGCCAGCTCACCACCCCAGAACACTGAAGCTTTCTTT
j_call: TRBJ2-1; d_call: NA; clone_size: NA; v_call: TRBV28; cdr3_aa: CASSLAGPLNEQFF; cdr3_nt: TGTGCCAGCAGTTTGGCGGGACCTCTGAATGAGCAGTTCTTC
j_call: TRBJ1-1; d_call: TRBD1; clone_size: NA; v_call: TRBV24-1; cdr3_aa: CATRGQGIWTEAFF; cdr3_nt: TGTGCCACCAGGGGACAGGGGATTTGGACTGAAGCTTTCTTT
j_call: TRBJ1-2; d_call: NA; clone_size: NA; v_call: TRBV29-1; cdr3_aa: CSVDSTGKSDYGYTF; cdr3_nt: TGCAGCGTTGATTCAACAGGGAAAAGCGACTATGGCTACACCTTC
j_call: TRBJ1-1; d_call: NA; clone_size: once; v_call: TRBV6-5; cdr3_aa: CASLREMNTEAFF; cdr3_nt: TGTGCCAGCTTGAGGGAAATGAACACTGAAGCTTTCTTT
j_call: TRBJ2-1; d_call: NA; clone_size: NA; v_call: TRBV19; cdr3_aa: CASSTAFSSSYNEQFF; cdr3_nt: TGTGCCAGTAGTACTGCGTTTTCGAGCTCCTACAATGAGCAGTTCTTC
j_call: TRBJ1-1; d_call: NA; clone_size: few; v_call: TRBV5-5; cdr3_aa: CASRPSGLGAGVEAFF; cdr3_nt: TGTGCCAGCAGACCCTCTGGGTTGGGGGCCGGGGTGGAAGCTTTCTTT
j_call: TRBJ1-2; d_call: NA; clone_size: NA; v_call: TRBV5-1; cdr3_aa: CASSLQTAYGYTF; cdr3_nt: TGCGCCAGCAGCTTGCAGACAGCCTATGGCTACACCTTC